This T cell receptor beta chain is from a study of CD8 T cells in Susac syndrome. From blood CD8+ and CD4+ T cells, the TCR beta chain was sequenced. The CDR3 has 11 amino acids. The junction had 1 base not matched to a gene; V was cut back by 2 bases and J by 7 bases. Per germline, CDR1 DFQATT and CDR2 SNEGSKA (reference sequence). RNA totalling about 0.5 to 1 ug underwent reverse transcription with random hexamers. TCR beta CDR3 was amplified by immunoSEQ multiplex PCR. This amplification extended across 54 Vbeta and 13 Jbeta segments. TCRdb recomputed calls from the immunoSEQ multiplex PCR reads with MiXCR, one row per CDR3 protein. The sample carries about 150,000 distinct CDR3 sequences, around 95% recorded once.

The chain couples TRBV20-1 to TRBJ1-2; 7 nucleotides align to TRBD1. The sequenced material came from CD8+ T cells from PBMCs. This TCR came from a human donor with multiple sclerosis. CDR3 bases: TGCAGTGCTAGACAGGGGGGTGGCTACACCTTC. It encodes CSARQGGGYTF.